This entry concerns a single TCR beta chain. These data are taken from a study of technical replicates of blood from a handful of donors. Produced via immunoSEQ multiplex PCR; TCRdb's table is partial and in-frame only. The sample records more than 90,000 clones, almost 97% being singletons. Sequenced material: T cells isolated from PBMCs. This sequence originates from a human donor in good health.

The CDR3: CASSEGVGTRHEQFF. The DNA for the CDR3 is TGTGCCAGCAGTGAAGGGGTAGGGACACGGCATGAGCAGTTCTTC. The J gene is TRBJ2-1, the V gene TRBV6-1; tentatively, D is TRBD1 (6 bases). CDR1 is MNHNS and CDR2 is SASEGT in the germline V gene. Trimming removed 1 base from V and 8 bases from J, with 15 bases in between. This CDR3 spans 15 amino acids.